This T cell receptor beta chain stems from a study of long-term antiretroviral therapy in people with HIV. Run at survey level, the immunoSEQ assay was version v3.0. Repertoires were generated with immunoSEQ multiplex PCR, while TCRdb's copy carries only in-frame clones and drops some. Here the sample spans around 12,000 clones, roughly 82% being singletons. Overall study findings and caveats: Dominance of pre-ART expanded clones persisted, fluctuating and often declining after ART.

Concerning this clone: Its specificity is not known.

Germline V gives CDR1 SGHRS, CDR2 YFSETQ. CDR3 length: 14 residues. V lost 4 bases and J lost 3, with 14 bases in between. J is TRBJ2-7 and V is TRBV5-1; no clear D. The TCR sequence derives from a man in his fifties or sixties with HIV. This specimen was unsorted PBMCs, taken roughly 8.1 years after starting antiretroviral therapy. CDR3 amino acids: CASSPLGPGYEQYF. The CDR3 DNA sequence: TGCGCCAGCAGCCCGTTGGGCCCGGGCTACGAGCAGTACTTC. Looking up the rest from reference TRBV5-1 and TRBJ2-7 gives the full variable domain: KAGVTQTPRYLIKTRGQQVTLSCSPISGHRSVSWYQQTPGQGLQFLFEYFSETQRNKGNFPGRFSGRQFSNSRSEMNVSTLELGDSALYLCASSPLGPGYEQYFGPGTRLTVT.